These T cell receptor beta chains were read from a single sample in a study of shared clonotypes between healthy human individuals. Measured with immunoSEQ multiplex PCR; TCRdb has only the in-frame clones, and not every one. The sample lists 650,000 to 700,000 clones; 80% to 95% were seen once. The sequencing sample was made of memory CD8+ T cells from PBMCs. These receptors originate from a man between 18 and 29 years old in good health. Some clones in this sample may be carry-over from other donors' samples. Both conserved end residues are part of each CDR3. Fields, in order: clone size, V gene, D gene, J gene, CDR3 protein, CDR3 DNA. A D gene is named only where the DNA matches it firmly. Expanded clones are given a class, and other clones once, few, many or no size at all.

NA	TRBV7-3	TRBD2	TRBJ2-1	CASSLSSGRRSYNEQFF	TGTGCCAGCAGCTTAAGTAGCGGGAGGCGCTCCTACAATGAGCAGTTCTTC
NA	TRBV25-1	TRBD2	TRBJ2-2	CASNAREGRAGELFF	TGTGCCAGCAACGCGCGGGAGGGCCGGGCCGGGGAGCTGTTTTTT
NA	TRBV27	NA	TRBJ2-7	CASSFGTSYEQYF	TGTGCCAGCAGTTTCGGGACTTCTTACGAGCAGTACTTC
NA	TRBV6-1	TRBD1	TRBJ2-6	CATLGQGHVRTF	TGTGCCACCCTAGGACAGGGCCATGTTCGGACTTTC
NA	TRBV30	TRBD2	TRBJ2-7	CAWRSSGSYEQYF	TGTGCCTGGAGGAGTAGCGGGAGCTACGAGCAGTACTTC
once	TRBV27	TRBD1	TRBJ1-1	CASSLTRGPSEAFF	TGTGCCAGCAGTTTGACCAGGGGGCCAAGTGAAGCTTTCTTT
NA	TRBV10-3	TRBD2	TRBJ2-3	CAISGGASGSTDTQYF	TGTGCCATCAGTGGGGGTGCTAGCGGGAGTACAGATACGCAGTATTTT
few	TRBV30	NA	TRBJ1-2	CAWSEYYGYTF	TGTGCCTGGAGCGAGTACTATGGCTACACCTTC
NA	TRBV18	TRBD1	TRBJ1-1	CASFTDQPGGSLTNTEAFF	TGTGCCAGCTTCACCGATCAGCCAGGGGGTTCCCTCACGAACACTGAAGCTTTCTTT
NA	TRBV29-1	TRBD1	TRBJ2-7	CSVLLGQGAFEQYF	TGCAGCGTCCTCCTCGGACAGGGGGCCTTCGAGCAGTACTTC
few	TRBV9	NA	TRBJ1-1	CASSVESTHLTEAFF	TGTGCCAGCAGCGTAGAATCTACCCACCTGACGGAAGCTTTCTTT
NA	TRBV4-1	NA	TRBJ1-5	CASSLGGVGNQPQHF	TGCGCCAGCAGCCTGGGGGGGGTTGGCAATCAGCCCCAGCATTTT
NA	TRBV5-1	NA	TRBJ2-2	CASSLVKLQDTGELFF	TGCGCCAGCAGCTTGGTCAAACTACAGGACACCGGGGAGCTGTTTTTT
NA	TRBV4-3	TRBD1	TRBJ2-7	CASSQAWTGVSHEQYF	TGCGCCAGCAGCCAAGCGTGGACAGGGGTCAGCCACGAGCAGTACTTC
NA	TRBV6-1	NA	TRBJ2-7	CASSEYGGTLYEQYF	TGTGCCAGCAGTGAATACGGAGGTACCCTCTACGAGCAGTACTTC
once	TRBV7-9	NA	TRBJ2-5	CASSPDSVSETQYF	TGTGCCAGCAGCCCCGACTCTGTCTCCGAGACCCAGTACTTC
NA	TRBV7-9	TRBD2	TRBJ2-5	CASSSSGKETQYF	TGTGCCAGCAGCTCGAGCGGGAAAGAGACCCAGTACTTC
NA	TRBV5-1	TRBD1	TRBJ1-1	CASSLYRGQDTEAFF	TGCGCCAGCAGTTTGTACAGGGGGCAGGACACTGAAGCTTTCTTT
NA	TRBV6-6	TRBD1	TRBJ2-5	CASSISPGQDIETQYF	TGTGCCAGCAGTATATCCCCGGGACAGGATATTGAGACCCAGTACTTC
NA	TRBV19	NA	TRBJ2-1	CASSIGSVGYNEQFF	TGTGCCAGTAGTATAGGGAGTGTGGGCTACAATGAGCAGTTCTTC
NA	TRBV7-8	NA	TRBJ2-7	CASSTGGEAYEQYF	TGTGCCAGCAGCACGGGTGGGGAGGCCTACGAGCAGTACTTC
few	TRBV13	NA	TRBJ1-1	CASSLGGHGTEAFF	TGTGCCAGCAGCTTAGGGGGGCACGGCACTGAAGCTTTCTTT
NA	TRBV28	NA	TRBJ1-1	CASRPDVVTEAFF	TGTGCCAGCCGGCCGGACGTCGTCACTGAAGCTTTCTTT
NA	TRBV5-1	NA	TRBJ2-7	CASSLETTALEQYF	TGCGCCAGCAGCTTGGAGACTACCGCGCTCGAGCAGTACTTC
once	TRBV19	NA	TRBJ1-5	CASSLLEGISNQPQHF	TGTGCCAGTAGTCTCCTGGAGGGGATTAGCAATCAGCCCCAGCATTTT
once	TRBV6-1	NA	TRBJ1-4	CASTRNPWLGEKLFF	TGTGCCAGCACCCGAAACCCCTGGTTAGGCGAAAAACTGTTTTTT
NA	TRBV9	NA	TRBJ2-7	CASSSGTQGMVGEQYF	TGTGCCAGCAGCAGTGGGACTCAGGGCATGGTCGGCGAGCAGTACTTC
NA	TRBV9	NA	TRBJ1-1	CASSPLPADAFF	TGTGCCAGCAGCCCCCTCCCTGCGGACGCTTTCTTT
NA	TRBV27	TRBD2	TRBJ2-1	CASSLEASGSNEQFF	TGTGCCAGCAGTTTAGAGGCTAGCGGGAGTAATGAGCAGTTCTTC
NA	TRBV27	NA	TRBJ1-2	CASSFLGTPGGYGYTF	TGTGCCAGCAGTTTCCTGGGCACCCCCGGCGGATATGGCTACACCTTC
NA	TRBV29-1	NA	TRBJ2-7	CSLLLPQGRSYEQYF	TGCAGCCTCCTGCTTCCCCAGGGGAGATCCTACGAGCAGTACTTC
NA	TRBV6-1	TRBD2	TRBJ2-7	CASSVGLAVYEQYF	TGTGCCAGCAGTGTCGGACTAGCGGTCTACGAGCAGTACTTC
once	TRBV7-8	NA	TRBJ2-1	CASSLGGEDYEQFF	TGTGCCAGCAGCTTAGGTGGGGAGGACTATGAGCAGTTCTTC
NA	TRBV28	NA	TRBJ2-7	CASSWRLGLEQYF	TGTGCCAGCAGCTGGCGGCTGGGACTTGAGCAGTACTTC
NA	TRBV28	NA	TRBJ2-1	CAGGYNDEQFF	TGTGCCGGAGGGTATAACGATGAGCAGTTCTTC
NA	TRBV18	NA	TRBJ2-1	CASSLGTAVYNEQFF	TGTGCCAGCTCCTTAGGGACGGCAGTCTACAATGAGCAGTTCTTC
NA	TRBV2	TRBD2	TRBJ2-1	CASTSGPYNEQFF	TGTGCCAGTACTAGCGGGCCTTACAATGAGCAGTTCTTC
NA	TRBV15	NA	TRBJ1-3	CATSRPGLGNTIYF	TGTGCCACCAGCAGACCGGGACTCGGAAACACCATATATTTT
once	TRBV7-9	NA	TRBJ2-3	CASSWPIGSTDTQYF	TGTGCCAGCAGCTGGCCGATTGGTAGCACAGATACGCAGTATTTT
once	TRBV6-5	NA	TRBJ1-2	CASSGLPTLGYTF	TGTGCCAGCAGCGGACTCCCCACTCTTGGCTACACCTTC
NA	TRBV7-9	NA	TRBJ2-7	CASSIISYEQYF	TGTGCCAGCAGCATCATTTCCTACGAGCAGTACTTC